This TCR beta chain came from a study of CD8+ T cells in alopecia areata. Study conclusions and caveats: Sequencing of scalp samples also captures resident alphabeta T cells of normal skin.

As regards this clone: What it recognizes is unknown.

Extracted RNA was reverse transcribed, and the resulting cDNA served as sequencing template. The table came from immunoSEQ multiplex PCR; TCRdb's copy has only in-frame clones and leaves some out. The sample has about 180,000 clones, about 66% seen once. Sample: CD8+ T cells sorted from blood, taken at week 0. This TCR derives from a human donor with alopecia areata.

The CDR3 reads CASSTARSGTGELFF. Here the CDR3 DNA reads TGTGCCAGCAGTACCGCCCGAAGCGGCACCGGGGAGCTGTTTTTT. J is TRBJ2-2 and V is TRBV13; a possible D gene is TRBD2 (5 bases). Germline V gives CDR1 PRHDT, CDR2 FYEKMQ (reference sequence). Deletions cut 6 bases from V and 4 bases from J, with 15 bases between. CDR3 size: 15 residues.